Shown below are 11 T cell receptor beta chains from a single sample sequenced in a study of blood T cells in healthy people across ages. Primers used in a second PCR of about 7 to 12 cycles were a sample-barcoded 5' primer and a J-beta primer mix. TCRdb reanalysed the 5' RACE reads using MiXCR and keeps one entry per CDR3 protein. In the table there are more than 600,000 distinct CDR3 sequences, 25% of which are singletons. The sample also formed part of further work on T cells of mothers and their children.

Sequencing used blood. The receptor set was obtained from a boy between 10 and 17 years old in good health.

Concerning this clonotype: A junction boundary mismatches the germline segment, possibly from a read error. This chain links TRBV13 with TRBJ1-1; D may be TRBD1 (5 bases). This CDR3 spans 14 amino acids. Germline CDR1 and CDR2: PRHDT and FYEKMQ (reference sequence). The CDR3 reads CAGSWDGLNTEAFF. The CDR3 DNA reads TGTGCCGGCAGCTGGGACGGCCTGAACACTGAAGCTTTCTTT.

This clonotype turned up a few times. J is TRBJ2-1 and V is TRBV4-3; 8 bases are a match to TRBD2. The V and J ends lost 1 base and 4 bases, in that order; junction bases with no gene match: 15. The CDR3 sequence is 19 residues long. Per the germline V gene, CDR1 is LGHNA and CDR2 is YSLEER. As DNA, the CDR3 is TGCGCCAGCAGCCAAGGAGCTCCGGGGGGTAGCGGGGAGTACAATGAGCAGTTCTTC. Its translation is CASSQGAPGGSGEYNEQFF.

This chain's CDR3 is CASRPVRQGVGETQYF. The CDR3 coding sequence is TGTGCCAGCAGACCCGTAAGACAGGGGGTTGGAGAGACCCAGTACTTC. The rearrangement links TRBV12-3 or TRBV12-4 to TRBJ2-5, with TRBD1 identical over 9 bases. J was trimmed by 4 bases and V by 6 bases; bases with no gene match: 12. This CDR3 spans 16 amino acids.

The chain joins TRBV12-3 or TRBV12-4 to TRBJ2-7, with D possibly called TRBD1 or TRBD2 (5 bases each). V gave up 1 base and J gave up 5 bases, with 12 bases separating them. The CDR3 sequence is 14 residues long. The CDR3 here is CASSLVGDQDEQYF. CDR3 sequence (DNA): TGTGCCAGCAGTTTAGTGGGGGATCAAGACGAGCAGTACTTC.

This chain links TRBV5-1 with TRBJ2-5; D not certain. The germline V gene encodes CDR1 SGHRS and CDR2 YFSETQ. V was trimmed by 4 bases and J by 11 bases, leaving 15 bases between them. The CDR3 is 12 residues long. The CDR3 bases are TGCGCCAGCAGCAACCCTAGAGAGGAGCAGTACTTC. As protein: CASSNPREEQYF. The entire variable domain, with the rest obtained from reference TRBV5-1 and TRBJ2-5, is as follows: KAGVTQTPRYLIKTRGQQVTLSCSPISGHRSVSWYQQTPGQGLQFLFEYFSETQRNKGNFPGRFSGRQFSNSRSEMNVSTLELGDSALYLCASSNPREEQYFGPGTRLLVL.

The gene calls are TRBV12-3 or TRBV12-4 and TRBJ1-4; perhaps TRBD1 as D (6 bases). Deletions cut 2 bases from V and 8 bases from J, with 12 bases between. This CDR3 has 14 residues. The CDR3 is CASSLYRGGEKLFF. The CDR3 DNA reads as TGTGCCAGCAGTTTATATCGAGGGGGGGAAAAACTGTTTTTT.

V usage is TRBV28 and J usage is TRBJ2-7; 11 nucleotides align to TRBD2. V shed 3 bases, J shed 4 bases, and the junction held 8 bases outside the gene matches. The length of the CDR3 is 16 residues. Germline V gene lookup returns CDR1 MDHEN and CDR2 SYDVKM. CDR3: CASSFPGLAAVYEQYF. CDR3 in DNA: TGTGCCAGCAGTTTTCCGGGACTAGCGGCAGTATACGAGCAGTACTTC. The variable domain in full, completed from reference TRBV28 and TRBJ2-7, reads DVKVTQSSRYLVKRTGEKVFLECVQDMDHENMFWYRQDPGLGLRLIYFSYDVKMKEKGDIPEGYSVSREKKERFSLILESASTNQTSMYLCASSFPGLAAVYEQYFGPGTRLTVT.

The chain couples TRBV24-1 to TRBJ2-5; D ambiguous. Trimming stripped 2 bases from V and 5 bases from J, with 5 bases between. This CDR3 is built from 12 residues. Germline-derived CDR1 and CDR2 are KGHDR and SFDVKD. The CDR3 DNA is TGTGCCACCAGTGATTACCGGGAGACCCAGTACTTC. Its protein product is CATSDYRETQYF.

As DNA, the CDR3 is TGCAGTGGGGGGACACCGCGCGAGCAGTACTTC. Encoded protein: CSGGTPREQYF. The chain employs TRBV20-1 and TRBJ2-7; D is possibly TRBD1 (6 bases). CDR1 and CDR2 from the germline V gene are DFQATT and SNEGSKA (reference sequence). V was shortened by 7 bases and J by 6 bases, with 13 bases between the two germline ends. The CDR3 is made up of 11 amino acids.

This clonotype was observed a handful of times. The chain combines TRBV20-1 with TRBJ2-7; TRBD2 agrees at 13 bases. V gave up 2 bases and J gave up 4 bases; unmatched junction bases: 2. Germline loops: CDR1 DFQATT, CDR2 SNEGSKA (reference sequence). The CDR3 length is 14 residues. As DNA, the CDR3 is TGCAGTGCTAGACCGGGACTAGCGGGGTACGAGCAGTACTTC. It is translated as CSARPGLAGYEQYF.

A single count supports this clonotype. The chain links TRBV6-1 to TRBJ2-5; 12 bases fit TRBD2. J lost 5 bases, V lost 6 bases, and 10 bases had no gene match. Germline CDR1 is MNHNS and CDR2 is SASEGT. CDR3 size: 16 residues. As DNA, the CDR3 is TGTGCCAGCAGACCCGGACTAGCGGGGACGTTGGAGACCCAGTACTTC. Protein: CASRPGLAGTLETQYF.